The table lists the clone carrying this T cell receptor beta chain with many counts. Time point here: longitudinal time-point 2. The data originate from a study of neurological immune-mediated disorders. TCRdb reprocessed the 5' RACE reads via MiXCR and lists one record per CDR3 protein. The table records 84,000 or so distinct CDR3 sequences, around 14% of them present only once. The CDR3 is 12 amino acids. The junction had 7 bases not matched to a gene; V was cut back by 9 bases and J by 7 bases. CDR1 and CDR2 from the germline V gene are ENHRY and SYGVKD. The source material was PBMCs. The J gene is TRBJ2-7, the V gene TRBV10-3; 9 positions match TRBD1. The origin of this receptor is a female donor with HTLV-1-associated myelopathy (HAM/TSP). The CDR3 region is CAIRQGDREQYF. The CDR3 DNA sequence: TGTGCCATAAGACAGGGGGATCGAGAGCAGTACTTC.